This TCR beta chain derives from a study of blood T cells in healthy people across ages. Then a second PCR, running roughly 7 to 11 cycles, was carried out with a sample-barcoded 5' primer and a J-beta primer mix. TCRdb reanalysed the 5' RACE reads using MiXCR and keeps one entry per CDR3 protein. The sample includes roughly 1,700,000 distinct CDR3 sequences, under 30% of them seen just once. Per-sample PBMC isolation yielded at least 6.5 million cells. This clonotype was picked up a small number of times. Germline CDR1 MNHEY, CDR2 SVGAGI. Deletions cut 4 bases from V and 4 bases from J, with 14 bases between. This CDR3 has 14 amino acids.

The receptor comes from a woman in her 30s in good health. The sequenced sample consisted of blood. The chain uses TRBV6-5 and TRBJ2-7; no definite D call. The CDR3 DNA reads as TGTGCCAGCAGTTTGGAACTGGATTCGTACGAGCAGTACTTC. Its protein product is CASSLELDSYEQYF.